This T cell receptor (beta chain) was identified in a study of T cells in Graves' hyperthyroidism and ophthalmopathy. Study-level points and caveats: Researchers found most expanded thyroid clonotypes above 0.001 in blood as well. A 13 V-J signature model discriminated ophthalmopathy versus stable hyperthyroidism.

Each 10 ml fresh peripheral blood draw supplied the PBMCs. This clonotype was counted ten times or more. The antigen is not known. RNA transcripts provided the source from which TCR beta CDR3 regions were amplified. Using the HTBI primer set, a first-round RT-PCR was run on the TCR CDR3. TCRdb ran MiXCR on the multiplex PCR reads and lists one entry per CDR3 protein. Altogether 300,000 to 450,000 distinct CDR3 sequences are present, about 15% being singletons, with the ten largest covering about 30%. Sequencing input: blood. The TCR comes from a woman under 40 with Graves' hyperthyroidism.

CDR3 loop: CAGGQFTDTQYF. In DNA, the CDR3 is TGTGCCGGGGGACAGTTCACAGATACGCAGTATTTT. V is TRBV2 and J is TRBJ2-3; the match to TRBD1 covers 7 bases. Germline trimming cut 11 bases from V and 2 bases from J; bases unmatched to any gene: 4. The CDR3 sequence is 12 residues long. From germline, CDR1 is SNHLY and CDR2 FYNNEI.